This record covers a single T cell receptor beta chain. The target antigen is unknown. This specimen comes from a study of T cell repertoires in cytomegalovirus infection. Study-level background: An indication of both CMV infection and matching HLA type came from public TCR beta signatures.

In TCRdb, the reads were re-called with MiXCR into one record per CDR3 protein. The sample lists 310,000 or so distinct CDR3 sequences; about 23% were seen once. Trimming took 6 bases from V and 0 from J; bases not matched to a gene: 3. Germline V gives CDR1 ENHRY, CDR2 SYGVKD. This CDR3 spans 14 amino acids. Study-wide points: Carriers of CMV and the relevant HLA type were discriminated by public TCR beta frequency. CMV-specific HLA-C-restricted TCR beta clonotypes dominated the ex vivo response.

Specimen: PBMCs. The chain joins TRBV10-3 to TRBJ2-7, with 9 bases that match TRBD1. This sequence originates from a human donor in good health (CMV status not recorded). Some clones in this sample may be carry-over from other donors' samples. CDR3 residues: CAIRRDRVSYEQYF. Here the CDR3 DNA reads TGTGCCATCAGGCGGGACAGGGTCTCCTACGAGCAGTACTTC.